This TCR beta chain was profiled in a study of blood T cell repertoires in COVID-19. The overall study: The origin of the acute and convalescent COVID-19 samples was the United States, Italy and Spain. PBMCs, B-cell-depleted T cells, or T cells provided the cDNA or gDNA that made up the material.

Trimming stripped 3 bases from V and 0 bases from J, with 23 bases between. From germline, CDR1 is LGHNA and CDR2 YNFKEQ. The CDR3 length is 19 residues. TCRdb's table, derived via immunoSEQ multiplex PCR, lists solely in-frame clones and lacks some. The sample consists of approximately 260,000 clones, roughly 87% of them appearing once. The origin of this receptor is a man aged 55 to 70 who had recovered from COVID-19. V gene TRBV4-2 combines with J gene TRBJ1-2; D might be TRBD1 (6 bases). The material sequenced was peripheral blood. The CDR3 DNA follows: TGTGCCAGCAGCCACACTTTGTATGGGACACTCAGGACTAACTATGGCTACACCTTC. It encodes CASSHTLYGTLRTNYGYTF.